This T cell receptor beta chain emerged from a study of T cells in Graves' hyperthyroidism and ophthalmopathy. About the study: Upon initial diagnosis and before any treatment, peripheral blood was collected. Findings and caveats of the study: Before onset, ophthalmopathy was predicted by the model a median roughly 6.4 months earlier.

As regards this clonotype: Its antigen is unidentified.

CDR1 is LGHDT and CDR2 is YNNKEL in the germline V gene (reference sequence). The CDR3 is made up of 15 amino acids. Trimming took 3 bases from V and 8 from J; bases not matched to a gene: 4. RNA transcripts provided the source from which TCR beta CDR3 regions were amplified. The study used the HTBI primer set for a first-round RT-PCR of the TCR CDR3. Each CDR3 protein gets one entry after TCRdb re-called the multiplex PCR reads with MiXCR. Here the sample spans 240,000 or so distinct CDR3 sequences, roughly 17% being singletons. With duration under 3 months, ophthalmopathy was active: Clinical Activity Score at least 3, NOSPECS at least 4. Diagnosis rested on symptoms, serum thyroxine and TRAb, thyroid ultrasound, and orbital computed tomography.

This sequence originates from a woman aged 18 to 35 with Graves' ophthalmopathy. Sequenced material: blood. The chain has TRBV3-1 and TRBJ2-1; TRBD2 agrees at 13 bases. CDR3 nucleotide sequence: TGTGCCAGCAGCCAGATGACTAGCGGGAGGTATGAGCAGTTCTTC. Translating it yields CASSQMTSGRYEQFF.